This T cell receptor beta chain was obtained from a study of sequential checkpoint blockade in melanoma. Libraries were prepared by immunoSEQ multiplex PCR; TCRdb keeps only in-frame clonotypes and omits some of them. The profile shows approximately 5,000 clones, 70% to 85% of them singletons. The V and J ends lost 1 base and 3 bases respectively, with 14 bases between them. Germline lookup yields CDR1 SGHNT and CDR2 YYREEE (reference sequence). The CDR3 extends over 16 amino acids. Described treatment: randomized to nivolumab then ipilimumab (arm A) or the reverse (arm B). PBMC sorting kept live CD3+CD8+ cells without CD19 or CD56.

The chain has TRBV5-4 and TRBJ2-4; perhaps TRBD2 as D (6 bases). The TCR sequence derives from a human donor with melanoma. The specimen comprised CD8+ T cells sorted from blood (inferred from file names), sampled from a patient given nivolumab and ipilimumab in sequence. CDR3 amino acids: CASSLMYGEVKNIQYF. DNA for the CDR3: TGTGCCAGCAGCTTGATGTACGGGGAGGTCAAAAACATTCAGTACTTC.